This T cell receptor beta chain is from a study of identical twins. TCRdb re-derived calls from the 5' RACE reads in MiXCR, one entry per CDR3 protein. The table includes hundreds of thousands of distinct CDR3 sequences, less than 7% detected once. The germline CDR1 and CDR2 sequences are SEHNR and FQNEAQ (reference sequence). Trimming shortened V by 5 bases and J by 7 bases, and 21 bases separated the two germline ends. The CDR3 is 16 amino acids. The J gene is TRBJ2-1, the V gene TRBV7-9; D might be TRBD2 (6 bases). The sequence was collected from a man between 18 and 29 years old in good health. Sequencing was performed on naive T cells sorted from blood. The chain's CDR3 is CASSLNEEGRMNEQFF. Written as DNA, the CDR3 is TGTGCCAGCAGCCTAAATGAGGAGGGTAGAATGAATGAGCAGTTCTTC.